This T cell receptor beta chain is from a study of vaccination effects on CD4 cells after COVID-19 (dated by TCRdb to the early 2020s). Notes on the research overall: Each participant received two doses of an mRNA SARS-CoV-2 vaccine, either BNT162b2 or mRNA-1273. The full study included 10 COVID-19 convalescent patients and a few SARS-CoV-2-naive healthy vaccine recipients. Cultures from other donors in the study were sequenced with the Oncomine TCR Beta short-read assay on an Illumina iSeq 100. SARS-CoV-2 spike-specific CD4+ TCR repertoires were compared before and after mRNA vaccination in COVID-19 convalescent patients and in infection-naive vaccine recipients.

In the ViraFEST assay, PBMC were stimulated with viral peptide pools, and antigen-specific CD4+ T cell clonotypes were then identified by expansion using TCR sequencing. After approximately eleven days of culture, CD4+ T cells were isolated with the EasySep CD4+ T cell isolation kit. Negative nucleocapsid antibody results before and after vaccination confirmed that the healthy vaccine recipients had no prior SARS-CoV-2 infection. Some 2 million PBMC per well were cultured with 9 to 10 ug/ml peptides in IMDM containing roughly 5% human AB serum, approximately 10 IU/ml IL-2 and gentamicin. Half of the culture medium was replaced with fresh IL-2-containing medium on days 3 and 7. Unless noted otherwise, every peptide stimulation condition was grown in triplicate wells. PBMC were separated from whole blood using Ficoll-Paque Plus gradient centrifugation and were then either cryopreserved at -140C or used fresh. The overlapping peptide pools covered the spike proteins of SARS-CoV-2 and of the common cold coronaviruses HCoV-NL63, HCoV-OC43 and HCoV-229E. The QIAamp micro DNA kit was used to extract genomic DNA from the cultured CD4+ T cells.

What the work shows at the level of the full study, not this receptor alone: Marked clonal contraction was observed in both infection-induced and vaccine-induced clones at late post-vaccination timepoints, consistent with waning T cell responses. In healthy vaccine recipients, vaccine-induced clones were almost all SARS-CoV-2 mono-reactive, with only 1 of 255 cross-reactive with common cold coronaviruses. The study was limited by a small number of convalescent patients, and early post-infection timepoints were lacking.

Comments on this clone: No cognate antigen has been identified for it. Base qualities are not provided; no much larger clone lies one nucleotide away.

Trimming removed 1 base from V and 0 bases from J, leaving 7 bases between the germline ends. According to the germline V gene, CDR1 reads MNHNS and CDR2 reads SASEGT. The CDR3 has 15 amino acids, counting the end cysteine and phenylalanine. The kept DNA is CDR3 alone, 45 bases in frame from the first base. Library creation used the immunoSEQ multiplex PCR assay. DNA from the cultured, isolated CD4+ T cells was subjected to TCR beta CDR3 sequencing. Concerning the study's data processing: Non-productive TCR sequences were removed and reads were trimmed to the CDR3 region, keeping CDR3s of at least 7 amino acids. The MANAFEST web app was used to pick out antigen-specific clonotypes by comparing their expansion in peptide wells with that in reference cultures. Positive clones required FDR<0.05 expansion versus reference and all other wells, odds ratio above 5, and frequency above 0.1% in two replicate wells. Cross-reactive clonotypes were defined as significantly expanded in SARS-CoV-2 spike wells and in at least one common cold coronavirus spike condition. Using the stringdist R package, CDR3 similarity was measured by Levenshtein distance, and unrooted trees were constructed with ape in R 3.6.1. What TCRdb holds here is the immuneACCESS table cut down to in-frame rearrangements. Part of the clones is not present; checked against another copy, under half of the missing clones reflect an unresolved V gene, and the others are unexplained. The DNA gave D and trimming, while V, J and clone size come from that table. This sample comprises tens of thousands of clones, around 81% of them detected only once. The biggest ten clones account for 2% to 2.5% of the sample.

The source was CD4+ T cells from PBMCs cultured with HCoV-229E spike peptides, collected before COVID-19 vaccination. The sample's cell subset or site label, in plain terms: HCoV-229E spike overlapping peptide pool stimulation. This clonotype was obtained from a human donor who received a COVID-19 vaccine. The rearrangement joined TRBV6-1 to TRBJ1-5, with the D gene not clear enough to name. CDR3 sequence: CASSEGSYSNQPQHF. The nucleotides are TGTGCCAGCAGTGAAGGGAGTTATAGCAATCAGCCCCAGCATTTT.